Below are 13 T cell receptor beta chains sequenced from a single sample in a study of blood T cell repertoires in COVID-19. Profiled with immunoSEQ multiplex PCR; TCRdb holds only in-frame clones, not every one. The data contain a few hundred thousand clones, roughly 80% of them singletons. Sequenced: peripheral blood. The receptor set was obtained from a woman of 80 years or more with acute or convalescent COVID-19.

The J gene is TRBJ1-3, the V gene TRBV7-8; 7 positions match TRBD1. The CDR3 extends over 15 amino acids. Germline V gene sequence: CDR1 SGHVS, CDR2 FQNEAQ. The V and J ends lost 5 bases and 2 bases, in that order; junction bases with no gene match: 6. CDR3 bases: TGTGCCAGCAGCAGGAGAGACAGGGCTGGAAACACCATATATTTT. The encoded protein is CASSRRDRAGNTIYF.

Here the CDR3 DNA reads TGTGCCAGTAGTAGGACAGACCTACAAGAAAAACTGTTTTTT. This gives the protein CASSRTDLQEKLFF. The V gene is TRBV19, the J gene TRBJ1-4, with TRBD1 as a possible D gene (6 bases). V shed 4 bases and J shed 8 bases, with 14 bases lying between them. Germline V gene data show CDR1 as LNHDA and CDR2 as SQIVND (reference sequence). The CDR3 consists of 14 residues. Based on the CDR3 plus reference TRBV19 and TRBJ1-4, the full variable domain is DGGITQSPKYLFRKEGQNVTLSCEQNLNHDAMYWYRQDPGQGLRLIYYSQIVNDFQKGDIAEGYSVSREKKESFPLTVTSAQKNPTAFYLCASSRTDLQEKLFFGSGTQLSVL.

This clone was seen a single time. The CDR3 loop reads CASSEEYGTSTGELFF. Here the CDR3 DNA reads TGTGCCAGCAGTGAGGAATACGGGACTTCGACCGGGGAGCTGTTTTTT. This chain links TRBV6-4 with TRBJ2-2; possibly TRBD2 for D (6 bases). CDR1 and CDR2 from the germline V gene are MRHNA and SNTAGT. Trimming cost V 3 bases and J 5 bases, with 16 bases left between them. This CDR3 spans 16 amino acids.

The chain links TRBV7-9 to TRBJ2-1, with TRBD2 identical over 8 bases. Germline CDR1 SEHNR, CDR2 FQNEAQ (reference sequence). J was trimmed by 8 bases and V by 2 bases; bases with no gene match: 8. The CDR3 contains 15 residues. In nucleotides, the CDR3 is TGTGCCAGCAGCTTATCGCGGGGGGTTATGGATGAGCAGTTCTTC. This encodes CASSLSRGVMDEQFF.

V and J are TRBV18 and TRBJ2-7; D not resolved. This CDR3 is built from 13 residues. Germline CDR1 KGHSH, CDR2 LQKENI. The V and J ends lost 2 bases and 5 bases respectively, with 10 bases between them. CDR3 sequence reads: CASSPLQAHEQYF. DNA for the CDR3: TGTGCCAGCTCACCATTGCAGGCCCACGAGCAGTACTTC. The whole variable domain, filled in from reference TRBV18 and TRBJ2-7, reads NAGVMQNPRHLVRRRGQEARLRCSPMKGHSHVYWYRQLPEEGLKFMVYLQKENIIDESGMPKERFSAEFPKEGPSILRIQQVVRGDSAAYFCASSPLQAHEQYFGPGTRLTVT.

The sample holds a few counts of this clone. The chain joins TRBV6-5 to TRBJ1-3; D possibly corresponds to TRBD1 (5 bases). There are 15 residues in the CDR3. V lost 6 bases to trimming and J lost 2 bases, with 14 bases between them. Germline V CDR1 and CDR2: MNHEY, SVGAGI. The CDR3 loop is CASSRAGGPGNTIYF. Written as DNA, the CDR3 is TGTGCCAGCAGCCGCGCGGGGGGTCCTGGAAACACCATATATTTT.

The V and J genes are TRBV14 and TRBJ2-2, with D possibly being TRBD1 (6 bases). This CDR3 is built from 16 residues. Germline lookup yields CDR1 SGHDN and CDR2 FVKESK. Trimming stripped 7 bases from V and 1 base from J, with 16 bases between. CDR3 in DNA: TGTGCCAGCACCCAGACACCAGGGGTGAACACCGGGGAGCTGTTTTTT. Amino acids: CASTQTPGVNTGELFF. The full variable domain, in which reference TRBV14 and TRBJ2-2 provide the parts outside the CDR3, is EAGVTQFPSHSVIEKGQTVTLRCDPISGHDNLYWYRRVMGKEIKFLLHFVKESKQDESGMPNNRFLAERTGGTYSTLKVQPAELEDSGVYFCASTQTPGVNTGELFFGEGSRLTVL.

The chain carries TRBV28 and TRBJ1-3; TRBD1 matches 7 bases. This CDR3 has 15 residues. J gave up 0 bases and V 5 bases, and 4 bases lay outside the gene matches. The germline CDR1 and CDR2 sequences are MDHEN and SYDVKM. The DNA of the CDR3 is TGTGCCAGCAGTCCTTGGACAGGCTCTGGAAACACCATATATTTT. This translates into CASSPWTGSGNTIYF. Full variable domain (outside the CDR3, taken from reference TRBV28 and TRBJ1-3): DVKVTQSSRYLVKRTGEKVFLECVQDMDHENMFWYRQDPGLGLRLIYFSYDVKMKEKGDIPEGYSVSREKKERFSLILESASTNQTSMYLCASSPWTGSGNTIYFGEGSWLTVV.

This chain joins TRBV29-1 and TRBJ2-2; 10 bases are shared with TRBD2. Germline trimming cut 5 bases from V and 3 bases from J; bases unmatched to any gene: 9. The CDR3 has 16 amino acids. Germline lookup yields CDR1 SQVTM and CDR2 ANQGSEA. DNA of the CDR3: TGCAGCGTTCCCTGGGGTAGCGGGAGGTACACCGGGGAGCTGTTTTTT. It specifies CSVPWGSGRYTGELFF.

This clone was seen a few times. V gene TRBV19 combines with J gene TRBJ1-5; D remains ambiguous. The CDR3 is 15 amino acids. The V end was cut by 5 bases, the J end by 0 bases, with 11 bases between. CDR1 LNHDA and CDR2 SQIVND come from the germline V gene (reference sequence). This chain's CDR3 is CASSQAANSNQPQHF. DNA for the CDR3: TGTGCCAGTAGTCAAGCGGCAAATAGCAATCAGCCCCAGCATTTT. Full variable domain (rest looked up from reference TRBV19 and TRBJ1-5): DGGITQSPKYLFRKEGQNVTLSCEQNLNHDAMYWYRQDPGQGLRLIYYSQIVNDFQKGDIAEGYSVSREKKESFPLTVTSAQKNPTAFYLCASSQAANSNQPQHFGDGTRLSIL.

This chain joins TRBV7-8 and TRBJ2-7, with 9 bases aligning to TRBD1. V lost 1 base and J lost 4; bases outside the gene matches: 5. The germline V gene has CDR1 SGHVS and CDR2 FQNEAQ. The CDR3 is 15 residues long. The CDR3 DNA reads as TGTGCCAGCAGCTTAGTAGGGACAGGGATTTACGAGCAGTACTTC. It specifies CASSLVGTGIYEQYF.

The rearrangement joins TRBV5-1 to TRBJ1-2; 10 bases map to TRBD1. The germline V gene encodes CDR1 SGHRS and CDR2 YFSETQ. V dropped 5 bases and J dropped 4; count of bases not matched to a gene: 8. CDR3 length equals 15 residues. The DNA for the CDR3 is TGCGCCAGCAGGCCTGGGACAGGGGATAGCTATGGCTACACCTTC. Translated, it gives CASRPGTGDSYGYTF.

This clone was recorded once. The CDR3 sequence is CASSDPQAYYGYTF. The CDR3 DNA reads as TGTGCCAGCAGTGACCCGCAGGCATACTATGGCTACACCTTC. This rearrangement joins TRBV2 to TRBJ1-2; D gene unclear. The germline V gene has CDR1 SNHLY and CDR2 FYNNEI. The CDR3 covers 14 residues. Trimming pared 3 bases from V and 3 bases from J, leaving 11 bases between.